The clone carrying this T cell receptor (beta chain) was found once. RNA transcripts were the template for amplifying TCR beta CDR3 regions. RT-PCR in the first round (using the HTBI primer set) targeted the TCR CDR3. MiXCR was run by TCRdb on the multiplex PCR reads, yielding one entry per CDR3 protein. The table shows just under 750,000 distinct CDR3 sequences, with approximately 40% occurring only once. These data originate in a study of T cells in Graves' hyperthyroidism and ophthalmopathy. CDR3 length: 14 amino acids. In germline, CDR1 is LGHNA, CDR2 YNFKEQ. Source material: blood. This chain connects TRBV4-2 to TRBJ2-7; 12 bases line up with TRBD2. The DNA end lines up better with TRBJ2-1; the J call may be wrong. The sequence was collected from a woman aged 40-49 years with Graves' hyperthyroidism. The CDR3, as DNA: TGTGCCAGCAGCCCACTAGCGGGAGGTCATGAGCAGTTCTTC. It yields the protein CASSPLAGGHEQFF.